One sample yielded the 4 T cell receptor beta chains listed below, sequenced in a study of response to subunit inactivated influenza vaccine. TCRdb re-called the RT-PCR reads with MiXCR, one entry per CDR3 protein. Found here are just under 250,000 distinct CDR3 sequences, 9% to 15% of them singletons; the top ten hold about 7.8%. This material consisted of non-naive T cells sorted from PBMCs, taken around 15 days before vaccination. The receptors come from a man over 45 who received an inactivated influenza vaccine.

This clonotype was seen only a few times. The chain combines TRBV2 with TRBJ2-2; TRBD1 is a possible D gene (6 bases). This CDR3 contains 15 residues. V lost 2 bases and J lost 4, with 11 bases in between. CDR1 is SNHLY and CDR2 is FYNNEI in the germline V gene. CDR3 amino acids: CASSELQGTTGELFF. The DNA of the CDR3 is TGTGCCAGCAGTGAACTCCAGGGGACCACCGGGGAGCTGTTTTTT. Filled out from reference TRBV2 and TRBJ2-2, the complete variable domain reads EPEVTQTPSHQVTQMGQEVILRCVPISNHLYFYWYRQILGQKVEFLVSFYNNEISEKSEIFDDQFSVERPDGSNFTLKIRSTKLEDSAMYFCASSELQGTTGELFFGEGSRLTVL.

J is TRBJ2-3 and V is TRBV6-1, with 8 bases identical to TRBD1. The germline gives CDR1 MNHNS, CDR2 SASEGT. The V gene end was trimmed by 5 bases and the J gene end by 6 bases; junction bases not matched to a gene: 7. The CDR3 contains 14 residues. The CDR3 bases are TGTGCCAGCAGTCCGACAGGGGCGGGTGATACGCAGTATTTT. Amino acids: CASSPTGAGDTQYF.

This clonotype showed up just a few times. The chain is built from TRBV6-2 or TRBV6-3 and TRBJ1-1, with D unclear. Germline V gene sequence: CDR1 MNHEY, CDR2 SVGEGT. Trimming shortened V by 0 bases and J by 1 base, and 18 bases separated the two germline ends. CDR3 size: 18 residues. As DNA, the CDR3 is TGTGCCAGCAGTTACTCAGCCCTCACCCTATTCGCGAACACTGAAGCTTTCTTT. This sequence encodes CASSYSALTLFANTEAFF.

This CDR3 is CASSSGAVAGPQNTQYF. The CDR3 bases are TGTGCCAGCAGCTCGGGGGCGGTAGCGGGACCACAGAATACGCAGTATTTT. This rearrangement joins TRBV7-2 to TRBJ2-3; 8 nucleotides match TRBD2. The junction had 16 bases not matched to a gene; V was cut back by 4 bases and J by 7 bases. Looked up from germline, CDR1 is SGHTA and CDR2 is FQGNSA. The CDR3 contains 17 residues. Based on the CDR3 plus reference TRBV7-2 and TRBJ2-3, the full variable domain is GAGVSQSPSNKVTEKGKDVELRCDPISGHTALYWYRQSLGQGLEFLIYFQGNSAPDKSGLPSDRFSAERTGGSVSTLTIQRTQQEDSAVYLCASSSGAVAGPQNTQYFGPGTRLTVL.